This entry is about one TCR beta chain. Its antigen is not known. The junction differs from germline at one of its ends, possibly a read error. This specimen belongs to a study of Graves' ophthalmopathy and Graves' hyperthyroidism. Amplification from RNA transcripts yielded the TCR beta CDR3 regions. HTBI primers served in a first-round RT-PCR, which a second-round multiplex PCR followed. TCRdb reprocessed the multiplex PCR reads with MiXCR, giving one entry per CDR3 protein. The sample records a few hundred thousand distinct CDR3 sequences, about two fifths being singletons. The study's findings and limits: At just under 71% sensitivity and approximately 78% specificity, the model predicted progression of the ophthalmopathy.

This CDR3 is built from 15 residues. Germline assignment: CDR1 ENHRY and CDR2 SYGVKD. The sequence was obtained from an adult man with Graves' hyperthyroidism. This chain links TRBV10-3 with TRBJ2-2; TRBD2 agrees at 10 bases. Sequenced material: peripheral blood or thyroid tissue (not recorded which). CDR3 coding DNA: TGTGCCAGCAGTTTATTCCTAGCGGGAGCCGGGGAGCTGTTTTTT. This sequence encodes CASSLFLAGAGELFF.